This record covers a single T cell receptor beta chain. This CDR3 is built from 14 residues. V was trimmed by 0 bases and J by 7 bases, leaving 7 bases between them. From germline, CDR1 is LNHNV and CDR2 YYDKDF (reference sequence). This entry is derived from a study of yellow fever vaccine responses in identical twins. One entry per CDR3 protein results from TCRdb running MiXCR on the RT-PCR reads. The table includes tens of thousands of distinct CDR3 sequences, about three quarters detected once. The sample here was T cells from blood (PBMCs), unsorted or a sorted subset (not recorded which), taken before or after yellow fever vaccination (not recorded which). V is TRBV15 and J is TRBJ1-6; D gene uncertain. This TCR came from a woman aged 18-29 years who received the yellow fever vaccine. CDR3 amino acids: CATSRDQVNSPLHF. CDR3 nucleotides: TGTGCCACCAGCAGAGATCAAGTCAATTCACCCCTCCACTTT.